This passage covers 27 T cell receptor beta chains from one sample sequenced in a study of shared clonotypes between healthy human individuals. Using immunoSEQ multiplex PCR, the repertoire was profiled, and TCRdb retains in-frame clones only, with some absent. Here the sample spans roughly 2,500,000 clones, approximately 93% being singletons. The sequenced sample was naive CD4+ T cells from PBMCs. Subset defined: CD45RA+ positively selected. All receptors derive from a young man in good health. Some clones in this sample may be carry-over from other donors' samples.

This clone was detected once. The chain uses TRBV19 and TRBJ2-7, with no clear D. The V gene lost 1 base and the J gene lost 5 bases, with 12 bases spanning the gap. Germline V CDR1 and CDR2: LNHDA, SQIVND (reference sequence). This CDR3 has 14 amino acids. The CDR3 reads CASSIAAFTHEQYF. Here the CDR3 DNA reads TGTGCCAGTAGTATAGCAGCTTTTACCCACGAGCAGTACTTC.

The chain has TRBV4-1 and TRBJ2-7; no firm D call. V lost 0 bases and J lost 5, with 17 bases in between. Germline CDR1 reads MGHRA; CDR2 reads YSYEKL. This CDR3 has 16 residues. CDR3 protein: CASSQDEGLGSHEQYF. DNA of the CDR3: TGCGCCAGCAGCCAAGATGAAGGGCTAGGTTCGCACGAGCAGTACTTC.

The chain has TRBV5-5 and TRBJ2-7; tentatively, D is TRBD2 (5 bases). The V gene's germline CDR1 is SGHKS and CDR2 YYEKEE (reference sequence). The V gene lost 4 bases and the J gene lost 7 bases, with 9 bases spanning the gap. This CDR3 spans 11 amino acids. The CDR3 coding sequence is TGTGCCAGCAGCACGGACTGGGAGCAGTACTTC. Amino acids: CASSTDWEQYF.

The rearrangement links TRBV9 to TRBJ2-3; the D call may be TRBD1 or TRBD2 (6 bases each). CDR1 and CDR2 (germline): SGDLS, YYNGEE. The CDR3 sequence is 14 residues long. The V end was cut by 4 bases, the J end by 6 bases, with 15 bases between. DNA for the CDR3: TGTGCCAGCAGCCCCCGCGGAGGGGGGGATACGCAGTATTTT. Translating gives CASSPRGGGDTQYF.

The chain joins TRBV9 to TRBJ2-5; TRBD1 matches at 10 bases. This CDR3 has 13 residues. Germline V gene sequence: CDR1 SGDLS, CDR2 YYNGEE. With V trimmed by 5 bases and J by 4 bases, 2 bases remained unmatched. For the CDR3, the DNA is TGTGCCAGCAGTGGACAGGGGGGAGAGACCCAGTACTTC. Amino acids: CASSGQGGETQYF.

The chain couples TRBV5-1 to TRBJ2-5; D may be TRBD1 or TRBD2 (6 bases each). CDR1 is SGHRS and CDR2 is YFSETQ in the germline V gene. The ends were cut back, 0 bases at V and 2 bases at J, with 11 bases in the middle. CDR3 length: 15 residues. DNA for the CDR3: TGCGCCAGCAGCTTGGCGGGGGCGAATCAAGAGACCCAGTACTTC. Translated: CASSLAGANQETQYF.

The gene calls are TRBV5-1 and TRBJ2-3; 13 bases are shared with TRBD2. The germline gives CDR1 SGHRS, CDR2 YFSETQ. V trimming: 4 bases; J trimming: 5 bases; junction bases outside the gene matches: 4. The CDR3 has 15 residues. CDR3 region: CASSGGLAGRDTQYF. The CDR3 DNA is TGCGCCAGCAGCGGGGGACTAGCGGGACGAGATACGCAGTATTTT.

The rearrangement uses TRBV9 and TRBJ1-2; possibly TRBD1 for D (6 bases). The CDR3 is 17 amino acids. Germline V gene sequence: CDR1 SGDLS, CDR2 YYNGEE. V shed 2 bases and J shed 3 bases, with 20 bases lying between them. This CDR3 reads CASSVHAGPKGDYGYTF. The DNA for the CDR3 is TGTGCCAGCAGCGTCCACGCCGGGCCCAAGGGGGACTATGGCTACACCTTC.

This chain joins TRBV30 and TRBJ2-3, with no clear D. The CDR3 extends over 11 amino acids. The germline V and J ends were trimmed by 8 bases and 2 bases, with 8 bases remaining between them. Per the germline V gene, CDR1 is GTSNPN and CDR2 is SVGIG (reference sequence). CDR3 sequence reads: CALGSTDTQYF. For the CDR3, the DNA is TGTGCCCTTGGGTCCACAGATACGCAGTATTTT.

V and J are TRBV28 and TRBJ1-5; maybe TRBD1 (5 bases). V was shortened by 6 bases and J by 1 base, with 16 bases between the two germline ends. The germline V gene encodes CDR1 MDHEN and CDR2 SYDVKM. This CDR3 has 16 amino acids. CDR3 sequence: CASSSGGFGSNQPQHF. CDR3 bases: TGTGCCAGCAGCTCTGGGGGGTTTGGGAGCAATCAGCCCCAGCATTTT.

This chain links TRBV10-3 with TRBJ1-2; TRBD1 matches at 8 bases. The CDR3 consists of 15 residues. V lost 0 bases, J lost 8 bases, and 8 bases stayed unmatched. Germline V gene sequence: CDR1 ENHRY, CDR2 SYGVKD. DNA for the CDR3: TGTGCCATCAGTGAGTCGGCAGGGGGCGTCTCGGGCTACACCTTC. Protein: CAISESAGGVSGYTF.

V is TRBV30 and J is TRBJ2-1, with unresolved D. CDR1 and CDR2 from the germline V gene are GTSNPN and SVGIG (reference sequence). Deletions cut 1 base from V and 6 bases from J, with 10 bases between. This CDR3 has 13 residues. CDR3 sequence: CAWSAQAVNEQFF. The CDR3 coding sequence is TGTGCCTGGAGTGCTCAGGCGGTCAATGAGCAGTTCTTC.

The chain uses TRBV28 and TRBJ2-1; 8 nucleotides match TRBD2. Trimming removed 2 bases from V and 12 bases from J; junction bases left unmatched: 6. The germline V gene encodes CDR1 MDHEN and CDR2 SYDVKM. The CDR3 contains 13 residues. This chain's CDR3 is CASSLQAGVTQFF. The CDR3 bases are TGTGCCAGCAGTTTACAAGCGGGGGTAACGCAGTTCTTC.

The chain carries TRBV6-1 and TRBJ2-5; 9 bases line up with TRBD1. The germline CDR1 and CDR2 sequences are MNHNS and SASEGT. The CDR3 loop spans 15 amino acids. V gave up 1 base and J gave up 5 bases; unmatched junction bases: 5. CDR3 loop: CASSEGGTGWETQYF. In DNA, the CDR3 is TGTGCCAGCAGTGAAGGAGGGACAGGGTGGGAGACCCAGTACTTC.

The genes are TRBV4-1 and TRBJ2-7, with D perhaps matching TRBD2 (6 bases). With 1 base removed from V and 3 bases from J, the gap between germline ends came to 13 bases. The V gene's germline CDR1 is MGHRA and CDR2 YSYEKL. The CDR3 runs 15 residues. Here the CDR3 DNA reads TGCGCCAGCAGCCAAGTCCGGGACTCGCTCTACGAGCAGTACTTC. This sequence encodes CASSQVRDSLYEQYF.

The genes are TRBV6-5 and TRBJ1-2; the D is unclear. Trimming removed 2 bases at V and 9 bases at J, with 10 bases between. From germline, CDR1 is MNHEY and CDR2 SVGAGI. CDR3 length: 12 residues. The CDR3 sequence: CASSYEAVRYTF. The CDR3, as DNA: TGTGCCAGCAGTTACGAAGCAGTACGCTACACCTTC.

This chain connects TRBV29-1 to TRBJ1-2; D is uncertain. The CDR3 is 10 amino acids. V was trimmed by 0 bases and J by 8 bases, leaving 4 bases between them. The germline V gene has CDR1 SQVTM and CDR2 ANQGSEA. The CDR3 DNA is TGCAGCGTTGAAGATAACGGCTACACCTTC. Residues: CSVEDNGYTF.

The V and J genes are TRBV5-5 and TRBJ1-1; the match to TRBD1 covers 7 bases. The CDR3 has 13 amino acids. The germline gives CDR1 SGHKS, CDR2 YYEKEE (reference sequence). V trimming: 4 bases; J trimming: 6 bases; junction bases outside the gene matches: 6. The CDR3 DNA follows: TGTGCCAGCAGCCCCACCGACAGGGCTGAAGCTTTCTTT. Translation: CASSPTDRAEAFF. Full variable domain (missing parts from reference TRBV5-5 and TRBJ1-1): DAGVTQSPTHLIKTRGQQVTLRCSPISGHKSVSWYQQVLGQGPQFIFQYYEKEERGRGNFPDRFSARQFPNYSSELNVNALLLGDSALYLCASSPTDRAEAFFGQGTRLTVV.

The chain employs TRBV6-5 and TRBJ2-3; D not certain. V gave up 0 bases and J gave up 2 bases, with 9 bases separating them. The CDR3 loop spans 15 amino acids. The germline V gene encodes CDR1 MNHEY and CDR2 SVGAGI. The CDR3 coding sequence is TGTGCCAGCAGTTACTCCCCCGACAACACAGATACGCAGTATTTT. Its protein product is CASSYSPDNTDTQYF.

J is TRBJ1-3 and V is TRBV18; D unclear. The germline V gene has CDR1 KGHSH and CDR2 LQKENI. Trimming cost V 1 base and J 0 bases, with 13 bases left between them. The CDR3 totals 17 residues. CDR3 sequence reads: CASSPLGRMNSGNTIYF. Written as DNA, the CDR3 is TGTGCCAGCTCACCACTAGGCCGCATGAACTCTGGAAACACCATATATTTT.

A note on this clone: This CDR3 is also generated by other DNA sequences in the sample. V gene TRBV7-2 combines with J gene TRBJ1-1; tentatively, D is TRBD1 (6 bases). V was pared by 4 bases and J by 0 bases, with 9 bases between. This CDR3 contains 14 residues. CDR1 and CDR2 from the germline V gene are SGHTA and FQGNSA. This CDR3 reads CASSSRGMNTEAFF. The CDR3 region has the DNA TGTGCCAGCAGCTCCAGGGGAATGAACACTGAAGCTTTCTTT.

The V gene is TRBV29-1, the J gene TRBJ1-4; D not certain. This CDR3 has 13 amino acids. V was cut by 6 bases and J by 8 bases, with 16 bases left in between. Germline CDR1 reads SQVTM; CDR2 reads ANQGSEA. Here the CDR3 reads CSVCLGVGEKLFF. CDR3 DNA sequence: TGCAGCGTGTGTCTGGGAGTGGGAGAAAAACTGTTTTTT.

Notes on this clone: The same CDR3 also results from other DNA sequences found in this sample. This chain joins TRBV18 and TRBJ2-3; a weak D match, TRBD1 (6 bases). Germline V CDR1 and CDR2: KGHSH, LQKENI. There are 15 residues in the CDR3. The germline V and J ends were trimmed by 3 bases and 0 bases, with 10 bases remaining between them. DNA for the CDR3: TGTGCCAGCTCACCCGGGCAGGGGAGCACAGATACGCAGTATTTT. Amino acids: CASSPGQGSTDTQYF.

The chain uses TRBV7-6 and TRBJ2-1; TRBD1 matches at 8 bases. The CDR3 is 14 residues long. The V gene's germline CDR1 is SGHVS and CDR2 FNYEAQ. V trimming: 5 bases; J trimming: 5 bases; junction bases outside the gene matches: 5. In DNA, the CDR3 is TGTGCCAGCAGCGCACGGACAGGGAACAATGAGCAGTTCTTC. Protein product: CASSARTGNNEQFF.

The chain joins TRBV27 to TRBJ2-7; a possible D gene is TRBD2 (5 bases). The CDR3 is made up of 14 amino acids. Germline V gives CDR1 MNHEY, CDR2 SMNVEV (reference sequence). V was cut by 9 bases and J by 5 bases, with 20 bases left in between. CDR3 protein: CASSLRGRRNEQYF. The CDR3 DNA sequence: TGTGCCAGTTCCCTGAGAGGGAGACGAAACGAGCAGTACTTC.

The V and J genes are TRBV9 and TRBJ2-3, with TRBD2 identical over 7 bases. Trimming at V came to 1 base and at J to 0 bases, leaving 5 bases not matched to a gene. Germline assignment: CDR1 SGDLS and CDR2 YYNGEE. The CDR3 runs to 16 residues. CDR3 amino acids: CASSVLVRGSTDTQYF. The CDR3, as DNA: TGTGCCAGCAGCGTACTTGTGCGGGGGAGCACAGATACGCAGTATTTT.

The rearrangement links TRBV19 to TRBJ2-2; TRBD2 aligns across 8 bases. The CDR3 loop spans 17 amino acids. J gave up 2 bases and V 4 bases, and 9 bases lay outside the gene matches. Looked up from germline, CDR1 is LNHDA and CDR2 is SQIVND (reference sequence). CDR3 region: CASSRVSGGTNTGELFF. CDR3 sequence (DNA): TGTGCCAGTAGTAGAGTTTCGGGGGGGACCAACACCGGGGAGCTGTTTTTT. Supplemented by reference TRBV19 and TRBJ2-2, the full variable domain reads DGGITQSPKYLFRKEGQNVTLSCEQNLNHDAMYWYRQDPGQGLRLIYYSQIVNDFQKGDIAEGYSVSREKKESFPLTVTSAQKNPTAFYLCASSRVSGGTNTGELFFGEGSRLTVL.